This T cell receptor beta chain was sequenced in a study of beta chain features in type 1 diabetes. Study-level results: In patients and controls equally, PCR might favor templates that are shorter. Among all four CD4+ subsets, Type 1 diabetes patients had TCRB CDR3s that were moderately but significantly shorter.

Points on this clone: The antigen remains undetermined.

Sequenced material consisted of expressed TCRB transcripts (all of the isolated RNA was reverse transcribed). The data were produced by immunoSEQ multiplex PCR, yet TCRdb's version contains in-frame clones alone and is incomplete. The sample holds about 240,000 clones, 25% to 30% seen once. The V end was cut by 2 bases, the J end by 9 bases, with 17 bases between. The CDR3 is 15 amino acids. CDR1 SGHVS and CDR2 FQNEAQ come from the germline V gene. The rearrangement joins TRBV7-8 to TRBJ2-1; possibly TRBD1 or TRBD2 for D (5 bases each). Material: central memory CD4+ T cells from blood. The receptor's source is a man aged 25-45 years in good health. In nucleotides, the CDR3 is TGTGCCAGCAGCTTAAGGCAGGGAGAGGCGGCTGAGCAGTTCTTC. Its translation is CASSLRQGEAAEQFF.